The 32 T cell receptor beta chains below were found in one sample sequenced in a study of glioma-infiltrating T cells. Amplification of TCR alpha and beta CDR3 regions from RNA used iRepertoire nested multiplex PCR. TCRdb called the multiplex PCR reads again in MiXCR, with one record for every CDR3 protein. This table has about 410,000 distinct CDR3 sequences, more than 35% appearing once. Sequencing used glioma tissue, nonneoplastic brain tissue, or PBMCs (not recorded which). These receptors were collected from a human donor with low-grade glioma or glioblastoma, undergoing nonglioma brain surgery, or in good health (not recorded which).

In its sample, this clonotype was seen many times. This chain joins TRBV7-2 and TRBJ1-3; D might be TRBD1 (5 bases). V shed 5 bases and J shed 0 bases, with 11 bases lying between them. The CDR3 spans 15 residues. Germline values: CDR1 SGHTA, CDR2 FQGNSA. The CDR3 spells CASSPGRSSGNTIYF. The CDR3, as DNA: TGTGCCAGCAGCCCGGGACGGAGCTCTGGAAACACCATATATTTT. Variable domain in full (rest from reference TRBV7-2 and TRBJ1-3): GAGVSQSPSNKVTEKGKDVELRCDPISGHTALYWYRQSLGQGLEFLIYFQGNSAPDKSGLPSDRFSAERTGGSVSTLTIQRTQQEDSAVYLCASSPGRSSGNTIYFGEGSWLTVV.

This clonotype was detected ten times or more. This rearrangement joins TRBV27 to TRBJ1-1; the D gene is possibly TRBD1 (5 bases). There are 13 residues in the CDR3. Trimming removed 4 bases at V and 5 bases at J, with 11 bases between. Germline CDR1 is MNHEY and CDR2 is SMNVEV (reference sequence). The DNA for the CDR3 is TGTGCCAGCAGTTCTTGGGGCAGTACTGAAGCTTTCTTT. It codes for CASSSWGSTEAFF.

Of note for this clonotype: One end of the junction varies from germline; a read error may be responsible. V gene TRBV27 combines with J gene TRBJ2-5; D ambiguous. Germline V CDR1 and CDR2: MNHEY, SMNVEV (reference sequence). CDR3 length equals 13 residues. This CDR3 is CASGFRSQETQYF. For the CDR3, the DNA is TGTGCCAGCGGTTTTCGGTCACAAGAGACCCAGTACTTC.

There are many counts of this clonotype. The rearrangement joins TRBV27 to TRBJ1-1; maybe TRBD1 (6 bases). V shed 4 bases and J shed 5 bases, with 11 bases lying between them. Germline V CDR1 and CDR2: MNHEY, SMNVEV (reference sequence). This CDR3 is 13 amino acids long. This CDR3 is CASSYSGTTEAFF. DNA for the CDR3: TGTGCCAGCAGTTACTCCGGGACAACTGAAGCTTTCTTT.

With respect to this clonotype: The junction shows a germline mismatch at one end, possibly a read error. The chain uses TRBV5-4 and TRBJ2-5; D call uncertain. Germline CDR1 reads SGHNT; CDR2 reads YYREEE (reference sequence). The CDR3 totals 14 residues. The CDR3 bases are TGTGCCAACAGCTTGGACCTACTACAAGAGACCCAGTACTTC. This gives the protein CANSLDLLQETQYF.

Regarding this clonotype: One base away lies a much larger clone, so this may be a sequencing read error. The CDR3 does not close with the conserved phenylalanine or tryptophan, likely indicating a read error. This chain uses TRBV27 with TRBJ2-7; 7 nucleotides agree with TRBD1. The CDR3 runs 14 residues. Trimming removed 0 bases from V and 5 bases from J; junction bases left unmatched: 4. Germline lookup yields CDR1 MNHEY and CDR2 SMNVEV (reference sequence). The CDR3 spells CASSLSGQIHEQYS. The CDR3 DNA reads as TGTGCCAGCAGTTTATCGGGACAGATCCACGAGCAGTACTCC.

This clonotype was seen a handful of times. V gene TRBV4-1 combines with J gene TRBJ2-1; 11 bases fit TRBD2. V shed 4 bases and J 3 bases; nucleotides not matched to a gene: 5. Germline V lookup: CDR1 MGHRA, CDR2 YSYEKL. The CDR3 extends over 16 amino acids. CDR3 region: CASSPRGLAGYNEQFF. In DNA, the CDR3 is TGCGCCAGCAGCCCCCGCGGACTAGCGGGCTACAATGAGCAGTTCTTC.

The CDR3 DNA reads TGTGCCAGCAGTGAAGGGGCCCCCTACGAGCAGTACTTC. It is translated as CASSEGAPYEQYF. The chain has TRBV2 and TRBJ2-7, with unresolved D. V lost 1 base and J lost 2, with 6 bases in between. This CDR3 contains 13 residues. The germline V gene encodes CDR1 SNHLY and CDR2 FYNNEI.

This chain links TRBV7-2 with TRBJ2-1; 10 bases are shared with TRBD1. The germline gives CDR1 SGHTA, CDR2 FQGNSA. The CDR3 sequence is 15 residues long. V gave up 7 bases and J gave up 7 bases; unmatched junction bases: 10. The CDR3 here is CASIPGQGEQNEQFF. For the CDR3, the DNA is TGTGCCAGCATCCCAGGACAGGGGGAGCAGAATGAGCAGTTCTTC.

In its sample, this clonotype was seen a few times. The chain joins TRBV4-2 to TRBJ2-7; D uncertain. The V end lost 1 base, the J end lost 3 bases, and 7 bases lay between the germline ends. The CDR3 spans 13 residues. Germline V gene data show CDR1 as LGHNA and CDR2 as YNFKEQ. In DNA, the CDR3 is TGTGCCAGCAGCCAAGGACTCCGCTACGAGCAGTACTTC. It encodes CASSQGLRYEQYF.

This clonotype was counted many times. The V call is TRBV27, the J call TRBJ1-1; D gene ambiguous. Trimming shortened V by 0 bases and J by 0 bases, and 5 bases separated the two germline ends. Germline lookup yields CDR1 MNHEY and CDR2 SMNVEV (reference sequence). The CDR3 runs 14 residues. The CDR3 coding sequence is TGTGCCAGCAGTTTATCGCGAGTGAACACTGAAGCTTTCTTT. It codes for CASSLSRVNTEAFF.

In this sample, this clonotype turned up many times. The genes are TRBV6-1 and TRBJ2-3; no reliable D call. CDR3 length equals 13 residues. V was clipped by 2 bases and J by 3 bases, with 6 bases between them. The V gene's germline CDR1 is MNHNS and CDR2 SASEGT. CDR3: CASSEQGTDTQYF. In nucleotides, the CDR3 is TGTGCCAGCAGTGAACAAGGGACAGATACGCAGTATTTT.

This clonotype was seen more than once but under ten times. V gene TRBV4-2 combines with J gene TRBJ2-7; D tentatively fits TRBD1 or TRBD2 (6 bases each). Per germline, CDR1 LGHNA and CDR2 YNFKEQ. V was clipped by 0 bases and J by 3 bases, with 15 bases between them. This CDR3 contains 16 residues. The CDR3 reads CASSQEGGGGIYEQYF. CDR3 nucleotide sequence: TGTGCCAGCAGCCAAGAGGGAGGAGGGGGGATCTACGAGCAGTACTTC.

As regards this clonotype: At one end the junction does not follow the germline gene, possibly because of a read error. The chain uses TRBV4-1 and TRBJ2-2, with a weak D call TRBD2 (6 bases). This CDR3 region has 16 residues. In germline, CDR1 is MGHRA, CDR2 YSYEKL. CDR3 sequence (DNA): TGCGCCAGCAGGCAAGATAAACGGGAGTACACCGGGGAGCTGTTTTTT. Translating it yields CASRQDKREYTGELFF.

This clonotype was seen more than once but under ten times. This chain connects TRBV7-2 to TRBJ2-3; 11 bases line up with TRBD2. Germline lookup yields CDR1 SGHTA and CDR2 FQGNSA. V lost 6 bases to trimming and J lost 2 bases; unmatched junction nucleotides: 7. This CDR3 region has 16 residues. The CDR3 sequence: CASSSGGLAATDTQYF. The CDR3 DNA sequence: TGTGCCAGCAGTTCGGGGGGACTAGCGGCCACAGATACGCAGTATTTT.

J is TRBJ1-5 and V is TRBV24-1; perhaps TRBD1 as D (6 bases). CDR3 length: 14 amino acids. CDR1 and CDR2 (germline): KGHDR, SFDVKD. Trimming stripped 5 bases from V and 10 bases from J, with 17 bases between. The CDR3 loop is CATSGPTGSGPQHF. DNA of the CDR3: TGTGCCACCAGTGGTCCTACAGGGTCAGGCCCCCAGCATTTT.

This clonotype has a handful of counts. The rearrangement links TRBV7-2 to TRBJ2-3, with TRBD2 identical over 8 bases. The CDR3 consists of 14 residues. Unmatched junction bases numbered 4, after V lost 2 bases and J lost 6 bases. Germline V lookup: CDR1 SGHTA, CDR2 FQGNSA. This CDR3 is CASSLPGGSDTQYF. In DNA form, the CDR3 reads TGTGCCAGCAGCTTACCGGGGGGGTCTGATACGCAGTATTTT.

The J gene is TRBJ2-7, the V gene TRBV7-2, with D perhaps matching TRBD2 (6 bases). The J call is in doubt because the DNA end fits TRBJ2-1 better. This CDR3 is built from 15 residues. Germline CDR1 reads SGHTA; CDR2 reads FQGNSA. In nucleotides, the CDR3 is TGTGCCAGCAGTGCCCAGCGGGCCGTGGGGGAGACCCAGTTCTTC. Translation: CASSAQRAVGETQFF.

This clonotype was found a few times. This chain uses TRBV28 with TRBJ2-5; the match to TRBD1 covers 7 bases. V shed 7 bases, J shed 4 bases, and the junction held 9 bases outside the gene matches. Germline V gene data show CDR1 as MDHEN and CDR2 as SYDVKM. CDR3 length: 14 amino acids. In nucleotides, the CDR3 is TGTGCCAGCAATTCCGGGACAGCACGAGAGACCCAGTACTTC. It yields the protein CASNSGTARETQYF.

CDR3 DNA sequence: TGTGCCAGCAGGAAGAGCGGCTCCTACGAGCAGTACTTC. Protein product: CASRKSGSYEQYF. The J gene is TRBJ2-7, the V gene TRBV6-2 or TRBV6-3; D may be TRBD2 (5 bases). CDR3 size: 13 residues. Germline V gene data show CDR1 as MNHEY and CDR2 as SVGEGT. V shed 6 bases and J shed 0 bases, with 9 bases lying between them.

This clonotype was counted at least ten times. This chain joins TRBV25-1 and TRBJ1-1; TRBD1 might be the D (5 bases). Trimming removed 3 bases at V and 5 bases at J, with 10 bases between. This CDR3 comprises 13 residues. CDR1 is MGHDK and CDR2 is SYGVNS in the germline V gene. CDR3 nucleotide sequence: TGTGCCAGCAGTGACAGGGTTAGGACTGAAGCTTTCTTT. It yields the protein CASSDRVRTEAFF.

V is TRBV4-2 and J is TRBJ2-3, with 8 bases matching TRBD2. V shed 4 bases and J 0 bases; nucleotides not matched to a gene: 6. CDR1 is LGHNA, CDR2 YNFKEQ, per germline. This CDR3 is built from 16 residues. CDR3 in amino acids: CASSPGRGASTDTQYF. CDR3 DNA sequence: TGTGCCAGCAGCCCCGGGCGGGGGGCTAGCACAGATACGCAGTATTTT.

The V and J genes are TRBV19 and TRBJ1-6; D unclear. The germline CDR1 and CDR2 sequences are LNHDA and SQIVND (reference sequence). V was shortened by 3 bases and J by 8 bases, with 5 bases between the two germline ends. This CDR3 contains 12 residues. The CDR3 reads CASSIADSPLHF. The CDR3 DNA follows: TGTGCCAGTAGTATTGCGGATTCACCCCTCCACTTT. The variable domain in full, with the rest retrieved from reference TRBV19 and TRBJ1-6, is DGGITQSPKYLFRKEGQNVTLSCEQNLNHDAMYWYRQDPGQGLRLIYYSQIVNDFQKGDIAEGYSVSREKKESFPLTVTSAQKNPTAFYLCASSIADSPLHFGNGTRLTVT.

This clonotype was detected a few times. V gene TRBV7-9 combines with J gene TRBJ2-5; D gene uncertain. CDR1 is SEHNR, CDR2 FQNEAQ, per germline (reference sequence). The CDR3 is 14 residues long. Trimming left V 1 base short and J 1 base short, with 7 bases between. CDR3 in amino acids: CASSLGRSQETQYF. CDR3 DNA: TGTGCCAGCAGCTTAGGACGGAGCCAAGAGACCCAGTACTTC.

This clonotype was found many times. This chain uses TRBV6-1 with TRBJ1-4; tentatively, D is TRBD1 (5 bases). Germline CDR1 reads MNHNS; CDR2 reads SASEGT. V was cut by 8 bases and J by 4 bases, with 5 bases left in between. The CDR3 contains 11 residues. The CDR3 region has the DNA TGTGCCAGCCAGGGTAATGAAAAACTGTTTTTT. Translating it yields CASQGNEKLFF.

This clonotype was seen a handful of times. The CDR3 DNA is TGTGCCAGTAGTATAGCCGGGACAGGCACACAAGAGACCCAGTACTTC. It is translated as CASSIAGTGTQETQYF. The chain has TRBV19 and TRBJ2-5, with TRBD1 matching 8 bases. The CDR3 sequence is 16 residues long. J was trimmed by 2 bases and V by 1 base; bases with no gene match: 6. Germline V CDR1 and CDR2: LNHDA, SQIVND (reference sequence).

In the case of this clonotype: This sequence may be a read error, since a much larger clone differs from it by one base. This rearrangement joins TRBV4-2 to TRBJ2-1; D is unresolved. This CDR3 has 13 residues. In germline, CDR1 is LGHNA, CDR2 YNFKEQ. As DNA, the CDR3 is TGTGCCAGCGGCCAAGATAGACTCAATGAGCAGTTCTTC. Protein sequence: CASGQDRLNEQFF.

In its sample, this clonotype was seen many times. The chain links TRBV27 to TRBJ2-3; D is perhaps TRBD1 or TRBD2 (5 bases each). V gave up 8 bases and J gave up 4 bases, with 13 bases separating them. This CDR3 comprises 13 residues. Looked up from germline, CDR1 is MNHEY and CDR2 is SMNVEV (reference sequence). CDR3 region: CASWGRPPDTQYF. In nucleotides, the CDR3 is TGTGCCAGCTGGGGACGGCCGCCAGATACGCAGTATTTT.

This clonotype turned up a few times. The chain recombines TRBV12-3 or TRBV12-4 with TRBJ2-3; D gene uncertain. The CDR3 covers 15 residues. V was trimmed by 3 bases and J by 4 bases, leaving 14 bases between them. CDR3 DNA sequence: TGTGCCAGCAGTTTCATGGACGGCCTGGCAGATACGCAGTATTTT. This gives the protein CASSFMDGLADTQYF.

As concerns this clonotype: A much more abundant neighbour one base away suggests this may be a read error. The genes are TRBV6-2 or TRBV6-3 and TRBJ2-7, with 9 positions matching TRBD2. The CDR3 is 14 amino acids. Germline V gene data show CDR1 as MNHEY and CDR2 as SVGEGT. The V gene end was trimmed by 5 bases and the J gene end by 10 bases; junction bases not matched to a gene: 12. This CDR3 reads CASSTSGSQEAQYF. The CDR3, as DNA: TGTGCCAGCAGTACTAGCGGGTCACAAGAGGCCCAGTACTTC.

Turning to this clonotype: A much larger clonotype is one base distant, so this may be a read error. This chain joins TRBV15 and TRBJ1-6; the match to TRBD1 covers 10 bases. The CDR3 runs 15 residues. Germline lookup yields CDR1 LNHNV and CDR2 YYDKDF (reference sequence). V lost 4 bases and J lost 8; bases outside the gene matches: 5. DNA of the CDR3: TGTGCCACCAGCATGAAAGGGACAGGGGATTCACCCCTCCACTTT. It codes for CATSMKGTGDSPLHF.

The J gene is TRBJ2-7, the V gene TRBV18; 8 bases match TRBD1. This CDR3 has 14 amino acids. V shed 3 bases and J 3 bases; nucleotides not matched to a gene: 4. Per germline, CDR1 KGHSH and CDR2 LQKENI. The CDR3 reads CASSPETGVYEQYF. CDR3 in DNA: TGTGCCAGCTCACCCGAGACAGGGGTCTACGAGCAGTACTTC.